This T cell receptor beta chain derives from a study of T cell responses to AZD1222 COVID-19 vaccine. Across the study: Second-dose recipients at about 4 or about 12 weeks were treated as one pooled group. Study conclusions and caveats: Repertoire sampling was restricted to post-peak T cell response timepoints. Just a handful of people given AZD1222 tested seropositive at baseline. Epitopes outside B.1.351 and B.1.1.7 mutated regions reportedly drew nearly half of spike TCRs.

Regarding this clone: Its antigen is not known.

This CDR3 comprises 15 residues. Losses at the gene ends were 8 bases for V and 4 bases for J; bases not matched to a gene: 13. Germline CDR1 MDHEN, CDR2 SYDVKM. Generated by immunoSEQ multiplex PCR, the TCRdb table keeps only in-frame clones and is missing some. The data contain 150,000 or so clones, over 85% of them singletons. This rearrangement joins TRBV28 to TRBJ2-7; the match to TRBD2 covers 8 bases. The clonotype was recovered from an adult in good health. The sample here was peripheral blood, taken on day 0 of AZD1222 vaccination. As DNA, the CDR3 is TGTGCCAGCGCTACGGGGGGGCTTAGGGAGTACGAGCAGTACTTC. Encoded protein: CASATGGLREYEQYF.